This entry lists 22 T cell receptor beta chains sequenced from one sample in a study of blood T cell repertoires in COVID-19 (dated by TCRdb to 2018 to 2021). Libraries were constructed by the immunoSEQ multiplex PCR assay. What TCRdb holds here is the immuneACCESS table cut down to in-frame rearrangements. Part of the clones is not present; checked against another copy, under half of the missing clones reflect an unresolved V gene, and the others are unexplained. This sample has about 27,000 clones in its table, and roughly nine tenths of those were observed once. The top ten hold about a sixth of the sample. Sample: peripheral blood. These receptors all come from a human donor with active COVID-19. The donor label of this sample is uncertain.

The V gene is TRBV9, the J gene TRBJ2-5; 9 bases are shared with TRBD2. The CDR3 spans 15 residues. In germline, CDR1 is SGDLS, CDR2 YYNGEE. V gave up 4 bases and J gave up 2 bases; unmatched junction bases: 6. The CDR3: CASSPQGLAQETQYF. The CDR3 DNA sequence: TGTGCCAGCAGCCCCCAGGGACTAGCACAAGAGACCCAGTACTTC.

The V gene is TRBV4-3, the J gene TRBJ2-3; perhaps TRBD2 as D (6 bases). In germline, CDR1 is LGHNA, CDR2 YSLEER. V was clipped by 0 bases and J by 7 bases, with 14 bases between them. This CDR3 is 15 amino acids long. The DNA of the CDR3 is TGCGCCAGCAGCCAAGAACCCTTAGCGGCAAATACGCAGTATTTT. Translating it yields CASSQEPLAANTQYF.

V gene TRBV6-5 combines with J gene TRBJ2-3; TRBD1 aligns across 10 bases. This CDR3 spans 16 amino acids. With 0 bases clipped from V and 6 bases from J, the junction kept 6 bases outside the gene matches. CDR1 and CDR2 from the germline V gene are MNHEY and SVGAGI. The CDR3: CASSYSGTGVGDTQYF. In DNA form, the CDR3 reads TGTGCCAGCAGTTACTCCGGGACAGGGGTTGGGGATACGCAGTATTTT.

The rearrangement uses TRBV6-2 or TRBV6-3 and TRBJ1-1; no reliable D call. The V and J ends lost 4 bases and 12 bases respectively, with 15 bases between them. Germline V gene data show CDR1 as MNHEY and CDR2 as SVGEGT. The CDR3 has 12 amino acids. The CDR3 DNA is TGTGCCAGCAGTTCCACCGGGCCCGGGACTTTCTTT. It yields the protein CASSSTGPGTFF.

The chain recombines TRBV5-1 with TRBJ1-5; D perhaps matches TRBD1 (6 bases). The CDR3 runs to 15 residues. V was clipped by 0 bases and J by 3 bases, with 10 bases between them. From germline, CDR1 is SGHRS and CDR2 YFSETQ. As DNA, the CDR3 is TGCGCCAGCAGCTTGGGGACAGCCGACAATCAGCCCCAGCATTTT. It codes for CASSLGTADNQPQHF.

The J gene is TRBJ2-1, the V gene TRBV5-4; TRBD1 matches at 12 bases. Germline loops: CDR1 SGHNT, CDR2 YYREEE (reference sequence). The CDR3 sequence is 17 residues long. V was pared by 2 bases and J by 2 bases, with 5 bases of the junction left unmatched. DNA for the CDR3: TGTGCCAGCAGCTTCCCGGGACAGGGGGCAGCCTACAATGAGCAGTTCTTC. This gives the protein CASSFPGQGAAYNEQFF.

The chain has TRBV28 and TRBJ1-2; 9 bases are a match to TRBD1. V trimming: 2 bases; J trimming: 4 bases; junction bases outside the gene matches: 8. This CDR3 has 16 residues. CDR1 is MDHEN, CDR2 SYDVKM, per germline. The CDR3 protein is CASSLTGTGSLYGYTF. The CDR3 DNA reads as TGTGCCAGCAGTTTAACCGGGACAGGGAGTCTCTATGGCTACACCTTC.

The chain links TRBV4-3 to TRBJ2-7, with TRBD1 matching over 9 bases. From germline, CDR1 is LGHNA and CDR2 YSLEER. The CDR3 spans 15 residues. J lost 4 bases, V lost 3 bases, and 7 bases had no gene match. CDR3 sequence reads: CASSQEQGAVYEQYF. In nucleotides, the CDR3 is TGCGCCAGCAGCCAGGAACAGGGGGCGGTTTACGAGCAGTACTTC.

This clone has just a few counts. V usage is TRBV6-5 and J usage is TRBJ1-5, with D tentatively TRBD1 (6 bases). CDR1 is MNHEY, CDR2 SVGAGI, per germline. The CDR3 sequence is 13 residues long. The ends were cut back, 7 bases at V and 8 bases at J, with 15 bases in the middle. The CDR3 sequence: CASTSGGWEPQHF. The CDR3 DNA is TGTGCCAGCACTTCGGGGGGCTGGGAGCCCCAGCATTTT.

V is TRBV2 and J is TRBJ2-7; possible D gene TRBD2, 5 bases. This CDR3 has 14 amino acids. V shed 3 bases and J shed 2 bases, with 11 bases lying between them. CDR1 and CDR2 from the germline V gene are SNHLY and FYNNEI. The CDR3 loop is CASSDTLATYEQYF. The CDR3 nucleotides are TGTGCCAGCAGTGATACCCTAGCCACCTACGAGCAGTACTTC.

The rearrangement uses TRBV28 and TRBJ1-1, with 9 positions matching TRBD1. This CDR3 contains 15 residues. The junction had 6 bases not matched to a gene; V was cut back by 2 bases and J by 5 bases. Germline assignment: CDR1 MDHEN and CDR2 SYDVKM. The CDR3, as DNA: TGTGCCAGCAGTTTAAACAGGGGGCGCACGACTGAAGCTTTCTTT. It translates to CASSLNRGRTTEAFF.

The V gene is TRBV27, the J gene TRBJ2-5; no reliable D call. The CDR3 is 11 residues long. V was trimmed by 3 bases and J by 12 bases, leaving 11 bases between them. Per the germline V gene, CDR1 is MNHEY and CDR2 is SMNVEV (reference sequence). The DNA for the CDR3 is TGTGCCAGCAGTTTCCCGACCAGGAAGTACTTC. This sequence encodes CASSFPTRKYF.

This chain uses TRBV7-9 with TRBJ2-1; D remains ambiguous. The germline V gene has CDR1 SEHNR and CDR2 FQNEAQ (reference sequence). V dropped 2 bases and J dropped 5 bases, with 7 bases sitting between them. The CDR3 contains 13 residues. The CDR3 sequence is CASSLPGHNEQFF. The DNA of the CDR3 is TGTGCCAGCAGCTTACCAGGTCACAATGAGCAGTTCTTC.

The V gene is TRBV7-9, the J gene TRBJ2-3; 9 bases align to TRBD1. The V gene's germline CDR1 is SEHNR and CDR2 FQNEAQ (reference sequence). The J segment lost 1 base and the V segment lost 5 bases, leaving 4 bases of the junction unmatched. This CDR3 spans 15 amino acids. The CDR3 spells CASSTWDRGTDTQYF. CDR3 in DNA: TGTGCCAGCAGCACCTGGGACAGGGGCACAGATACGCAGTATTTT.

The chain recombines TRBV5-1 with TRBJ2-7; 10 nucleotides match TRBD2. Trimming at V came to 4 bases and at J to 3 bases, leaving 13 bases not matched to a gene. CDR1 is SGHRS and CDR2 is YFSETQ in the germline V gene. The CDR3 consists of 17 residues. The CDR3 reads CASSPGLASSPFYEQYF. In DNA, the CDR3 is TGCGCCAGCAGCCCGGGACTAGCGTCTTCCCCCTTCTACGAGCAGTACTTC.

The V and J genes are TRBV19 and TRBJ2-7, with a weak D call TRBD2 (6 bases). The CDR3 loop spans 14 amino acids. V was trimmed by 9 bases and J by 2 bases, leaving 17 bases between them. CDR1 LNHDA and CDR2 SQIVND come from the germline V gene (reference sequence). The CDR3 DNA follows: TGTGCCAGCCGGGGGTCTCTCAATGCCTACGAGCAGTACTTC. Protein: CASRGSLNAYEQYF.

The chain employs TRBV3-1 (or the pseudogene TRBV3-2) and TRBJ2-7, with 8 bases fitting TRBD2. Per germline, CDR1 LGHDT and CDR2 YNNKEL (reference sequence). CDR3 length equals 15 residues. Trimming took 1 base from V and 9 from J; bases not matched to a gene: 11. CDR3 loop: CASSQVTGGPVGQYF. CDR3 in DNA: TGTGCCAGCAGCCAAGTAACGGGGGGGCCCGTCGGGCAGTACTTC.

The chain links TRBV28 to TRBJ2-3, with a tentative D call TRBD2 (5 bases). Germline assignment: CDR1 MDHEN and CDR2 SYDVKM. Trimming cost V 6 bases and J 1 base, with 14 bases left between them. This CDR3 contains 15 residues. The CDR3 DNA reads as TGTGCCAGCAGGGTGGAGCGGAGCCGCACAGATACGCAGTATTTT. Translation gives CASRVERSRTDTQYF.

V usage is TRBV11-2 and J usage is TRBJ2-5; TRBD1 matches 9 bases. This CDR3 is built from 13 residues. Trimming took 6 bases from V and 4 from J; bases not matched to a gene: 3. Germline assignment: CDR1 SGHAT and CDR2 FQNNGV. DNA of the CDR3: TGTGCCAGCAGGGGACAGGGAAGAGAGACCCAGTACTTC. Translating it yields CASRGQGRETQYF.

The rearrangement uses TRBV4-2 and TRBJ2-5; 8 bases map to TRBD1. This CDR3 has 16 amino acids. Germline loops: CDR1 LGHNA, CDR2 YNFKEQ. V lost 5 bases to trimming and J lost 2 bases; unmatched junction nucleotides: 10. The CDR3 DNA reads TGTGCCAGCAGCTCAGGGGGCCGGACCCTACAAGAGACCCAGTACTTC. Translating gives CASSSGGRTLQETQYF.

The chain carries TRBV3-1 (or the pseudogene TRBV3-2) and TRBJ1-1; TRBD1 aligns across 7 bases. V gave up 6 bases and J gave up 1 base; unmatched junction bases: 5. Germline V lookup: CDR1 LGHDT, CDR2 YNNKEL (reference sequence). The CDR3 spans 14 residues. Here the CDR3 reads CASRQGPPNTEAFF. The DNA for the CDR3 is TGTGCCAGCAGACAGGGGCCACCGAACACTGAAGCTTTCTTT.

This sequence joins TRBV25-1 and TRBJ1-5, with D perhaps TRBD1 (5 bases). Trimming stripped 0 bases from V and 11 bases from J, with 8 bases between. The CDR3 spans 12 residues. The germline gives CDR1 MGHDK, CDR2 SYGVNS. This CDR3 reads CASSEYRGAQHF. CDR3 DNA: TGTGCCAGCAGTGAATATCGGGGGGCCCAGCATTTT.